The sequence of this T cell receptor beta chain was determined in a study of CD8 T cells in ankylosing spondylitis. Overall study results and limits: Within matched ankylosing spondylitis synovial fluid, disease-linked clones were reportedly significantly enriched.

A few counts support this clonotype. The antigen is unknown. Quantitative 5'-RACE was performed with molecular barcodes, and it yielded the TCR beta libraries. One entry per CDR3 protein, called by TCRdb with MiXCR from the 5' RACE reads. The sample includes about 220,000 distinct CDR3 sequences, around 25% of them seen just once. This CDR3 comprises 16 residues. The trim removed 3 bases at V and 2 bases at J, leaving 7 bases unmatched. From germline, CDR1 is SGHDT and CDR2 YYEEEE. The chain employs TRBV5-6 and TRBJ2-1; TRBD2 aligns across 8 bases. The TCR comes from a male donor with ankylosing spondylitis or in good health (not recorded which). Sequencing was carried out using blood, either unsorted or a sorted T cell fraction (not recorded which). CDR3 DNA: TGTGCCAGCAGCTCGGGAGGGCTCTCAACCTACAATGAGCAGTTCTTC. Translated, it gives CASSSGGLSTYNEQFF.